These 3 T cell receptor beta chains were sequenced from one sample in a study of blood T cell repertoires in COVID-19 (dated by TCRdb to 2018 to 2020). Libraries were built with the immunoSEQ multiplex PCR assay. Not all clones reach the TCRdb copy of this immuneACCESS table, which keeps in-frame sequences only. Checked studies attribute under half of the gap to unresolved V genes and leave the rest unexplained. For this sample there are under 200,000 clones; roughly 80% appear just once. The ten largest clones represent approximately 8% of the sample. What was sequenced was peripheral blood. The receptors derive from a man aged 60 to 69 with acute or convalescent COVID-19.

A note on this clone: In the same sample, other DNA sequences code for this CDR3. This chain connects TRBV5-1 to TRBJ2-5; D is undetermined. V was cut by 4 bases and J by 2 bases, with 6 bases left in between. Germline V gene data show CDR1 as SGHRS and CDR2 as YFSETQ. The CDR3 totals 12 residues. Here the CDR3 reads CASSRGQETQYF. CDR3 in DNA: TGCGCCAGCAGCCGCGGACAAGAGACCCAGTACTTC.

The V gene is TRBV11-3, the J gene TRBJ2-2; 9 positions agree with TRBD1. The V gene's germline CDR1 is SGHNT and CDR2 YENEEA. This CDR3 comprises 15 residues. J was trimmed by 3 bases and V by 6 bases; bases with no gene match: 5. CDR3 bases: TGTGCCAGCAGTTGGAGGACAGGGGACACCGGGGAGCTGTTTTTT. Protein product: CASSWRTGDTGELFF. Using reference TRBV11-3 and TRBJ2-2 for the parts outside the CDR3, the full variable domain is EAGVVQSPRYKIIEKKQPVAFWCNPISGHNTLYWYLQNLGQGPELLIRYENEEAVDDSQLPKDRFSAERLKGVDSTLKIQPAELGDSAVYLCASSWRTGDTGELFFGEGSRLTVL.

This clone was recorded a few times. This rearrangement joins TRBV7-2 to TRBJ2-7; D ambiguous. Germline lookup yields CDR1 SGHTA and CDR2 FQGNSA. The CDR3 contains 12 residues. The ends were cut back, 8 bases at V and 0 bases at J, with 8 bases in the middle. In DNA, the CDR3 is TGTGCCAGCGTGTCAGTCTCCTACGAGCAGTACTTC. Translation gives CASVSVSYEQYF.